Each of the 16 T cell receptor beta chains below was sequenced from the same sample in a study of blood T cell repertoires in COVID-19. Only in-frame clones appear in the TCRdb table, and some are missing; sequencing was by immunoSEQ multiplex PCR. The sample includes around 100,000 clones, more than 85% of them seen just once. Sequenced input: peripheral blood. These TCRs come from a man aged 30-40 years in a cohort sampled during active COVID-19.

The genes are TRBV7-3 and TRBJ1-1; no firm D call. From germline, CDR1 is SGHTA and CDR2 FQGTGA. The CDR3 runs 15 residues. The ends were cut back, 3 bases at V and 0 bases at J, with 11 bases in the middle. CDR3 loop: CASSFLSAMNTEAFF. CDR3 nucleotides: TGTGCCAGCAGCTTTCTTTCCGCTATGAACACTGAAGCTTTCTTT.

The CDR3 spells CASSGGQGTGELFF. The CDR3 DNA reads TGTGCCAGCAGCGGGGGACAGGGGACCGGGGAGCTGTTTTTT. The rearrangement uses TRBV9 and TRBJ2-2; 10 positions match TRBD1. CDR1 SGDLS and CDR2 YYNGEE come from the germline V gene. V shed 3 bases and J 5 bases; nucleotides not matched to a gene: 1. This CDR3 region has 14 residues.

The chain joins TRBV6-2 or TRBV6-3 to TRBJ2-5; tentative D call: TRBD1 (7 bases). The CDR3 contains 16 residues. The V and J ends lost 0 bases and 5 bases respectively, with 16 bases between them. CDR1 is MNHEY and CDR2 is SVGEGT in the germline V gene. The CDR3 DNA follows: TGTGCCAGCAGTTACTCCAGGGGGGCGGGTCGGGAGACCCAGTACTTC. Its translation is CASSYSRGAGRETQYF.

In DNA, the CDR3 is TGTGCCACCGGGACAATGGGCGAGCAGTACTTC. It translates to CATGTMGEQYF. The chain couples TRBV12-3 or TRBV12-4 to TRBJ2-7; possible D gene TRBD1, 6 bases. This CDR3 is built from 11 residues. V was clipped by 10 bases and J by 6 bases, with 13 bases between them.

This clone has a single count. This chain uses TRBV6-6 with TRBJ1-3; TRBD1 is a possible D gene (6 bases). V shed 6 bases and J shed 0 bases, with 9 bases lying between them. Per germline, CDR1 MNHNY and CDR2 SVGAGI (reference sequence). This CDR3 has 14 amino acids. CDR3 in DNA: TGTGCCAGCAGAACGGACAGCTCTGGAAACACCATATATTTT. This translates into CASRTDSSGNTIYF.

V and J are TRBV11-2 and TRBJ2-2; 7 bases match TRBD2. Trimming took 1 base from V and 6 from J; bases not matched to a gene: 8. CDR3 length equals 16 residues. Germline assignment: CDR1 SGHAT and CDR2 FQNNGV. The CDR3 DNA reads as TGTGCCAGCAGCTTAGTCGGCGGGGGAGCTTCCGGGGAGCTGTTTTTT. Its translation is CASSLVGGGASGELFF.

The chain has TRBV25-1 and TRBJ1-2; perhaps TRBD1 as D (6 bases). The ends were cut back, 6 bases at V and 3 bases at J, with 8 bases in the middle. Germline-derived CDR1 and CDR2 are MGHDK and SYGVNS. The CDR3 totals 12 residues. CDR3 sequence reads: CASRNRDYGYTF. For the CDR3, the DNA is TGTGCCAGCAGGAACAGGGACTATGGCTACACCTTC.

This chain links TRBV3-1 (or the pseudogene TRBV3-2) with TRBJ2-5, with TRBD2 identical over 12 bases. This CDR3 is 14 amino acids long. Germline V CDR1 and CDR2: LGHDT, YNNKEL (reference sequence). The junction had 2 bases not matched to a gene; V was cut back by 0 bases and J by 9 bases. CDR3 amino acids: CASSQDLAGGAQYF. CDR3 in DNA: TGTGCCAGCAGCCAAGATCTAGCGGGGGGGGCCCAGTACTTC.

The gene calls are TRBV6-5 and TRBJ2-5; D gene uncertain. The ends were cut back, 4 bases at V and 1 base at J, with 13 bases in the middle. CDR1 and CDR2 from the germline V gene are MNHEY and SVGAGI. There are 15 residues in the CDR3. CDR3 coding DNA: TGTGCCAGCAGTTCCCAGTTGGGCCGCCAAGAGACCCAGTACTTC. It translates to CASSSQLGRQETQYF.

V gene TRBV11-2 combines with J gene TRBJ2-2; possibly TRBD1 for D (6 bases). The CDR3 contains 14 residues. V was clipped by 5 bases and J by 5 bases, with 12 bases between them. In germline, CDR1 is SGHAT, CDR2 FQNNGV. CDR3 protein: CASSTYTGTGELFF. The CDR3 DNA reads as TGTGCCAGCAGCACCTATACAGGGACCGGGGAGCTGTTTTTT.

This chain uses TRBV19 with TRBJ1-1; D is unclear. CDR1 and CDR2 from the germline V gene are LNHDA and SQIVND (reference sequence). The CDR3 sequence is 14 residues long. Trimming cost V 1 base and J 1 base, with 7 bases left between them. CDR3 coding DNA: TGTGCCAGTAGTATAGGTCCGAGGAACACTGAAGCTTTCTTT. The encoded protein is CASSIGPRNTEAFF.

This chain links TRBV10-3 with TRBJ2-5; 12 nucleotides align to TRBD1. This CDR3 contains 15 residues. Per the germline V gene, CDR1 is ENHRY and CDR2 is SYGVKD. Trimming removed 6 bases from V and 13 bases from J; junction bases left unmatched: 15. CDR3 in amino acids: CAISTGTGGAGLWYF. DNA for the CDR3: TGTGCCATCAGCACCGGGACAGGGGGCGCCGGTTTATGGTACTTC.

V gene TRBV6-5 combines with J gene TRBJ2-2, with D hard to call. V was pared by 6 bases and J by 8 bases, with 7 bases between. CDR1 MNHEY and CDR2 SVGAGI come from the germline V gene. The CDR3 spans 11 residues. The CDR3 DNA reads TGTGCCAGCAGGACGACAGGGGAGCTGTTTTTT. It encodes CASRTTGELFF.

CDR3 DNA: TGTGCCAGTAGTACTGGCAGAAACTCTGGAAACACCATATATTTT. It translates to CASSTGRNSGNTIYF. The rearrangement links TRBV19 to TRBJ1-3; D not resolved. Germline assignment: CDR1 LNHDA and CDR2 SQIVND (reference sequence). V gave up 4 bases and J gave up 0 bases, with 10 bases separating them. The CDR3 is 15 residues long. Drawing the rest from reference TRBV19 and TRBJ1-3, the complete variable domain is DGGITQSPKYLFRKEGQNVTLSCEQNLNHDAMYWYRQDPGQGLRLIYYSQIVNDFQKGDIAEGYSVSREKKESFPLTVTSAQKNPTAFYLCASSTGRNSGNTIYFGEGSWLTVV.

The chain has TRBV5-1 and TRBJ1-1; D perhaps matches TRBD1 (6 bases). This CDR3 is built from 14 residues. V lost 5 bases, J lost 0 bases, and 11 bases lay in between. Germline lookup yields CDR1 SGHRS and CDR2 YFSETQ. CDR3 bases: TGCGCCAGCAGGGACAGAGTTATGAACACTGAAGCTTTCTTT. It is translated as CASRDRVMNTEAFF.

In its sample, this clone was seen once. This chain connects TRBV18 to TRBJ1-2; possibly TRBD1 for D (5 bases). The ends were cut back, 3 bases at V and 7 bases at J, with 18 bases in the middle. CDR3 size: 15 residues. CDR1 KGHSH and CDR2 LQKENI come from the germline V gene. The CDR3 DNA is TGTGCCAGCTCACCCGGGCAGGAGGGGTTAGCTGGCTACACCTTC. Protein: CASSPGQEGLAGYTF.